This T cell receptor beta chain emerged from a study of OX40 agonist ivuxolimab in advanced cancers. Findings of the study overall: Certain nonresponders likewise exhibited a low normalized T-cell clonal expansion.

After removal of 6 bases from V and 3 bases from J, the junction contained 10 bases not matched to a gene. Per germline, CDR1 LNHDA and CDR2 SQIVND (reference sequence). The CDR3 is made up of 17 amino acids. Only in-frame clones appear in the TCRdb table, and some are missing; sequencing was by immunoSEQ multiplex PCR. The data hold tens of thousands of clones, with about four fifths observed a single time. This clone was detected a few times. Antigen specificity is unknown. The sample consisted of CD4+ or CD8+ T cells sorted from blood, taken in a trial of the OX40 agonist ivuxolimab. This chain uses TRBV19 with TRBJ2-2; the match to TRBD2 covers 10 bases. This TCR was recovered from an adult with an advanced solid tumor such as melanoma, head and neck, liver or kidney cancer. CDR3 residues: CASRHYLAGAYTGELFF. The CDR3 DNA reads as TGTGCCAGTAGACATTACCTAGCGGGGGCTTACACCGGGGAGCTGTTTTTT.